These 23 T cell receptor beta chains originate from one sample sequenced in a study of blood T cell repertoires in COVID-19. Libraries were prepared by immunoSEQ multiplex PCR; TCRdb keeps only in-frame clonotypes and omits some of them. This table holds about 220,000 clones, around four fifths found once. The sample consisted of peripheral blood. The receptor set was obtained from a woman aged 55-70 years who had recovered from COVID-19.

This sequence joins TRBV11-2 and TRBJ1-1; 9 nucleotides match TRBD1. The junction had 0 bases not matched to a gene; V was cut back by 1 base and J by 6 bases. The CDR3 length is 13 residues. CDR1 is SGHAT, CDR2 FQNNGV, per germline. The CDR3 sequence: CASSLGTGAEAFF. The CDR3, as DNA: TGTGCCAGCAGCTTAGGGACAGGGGCTGAAGCTTTCTTT.

The chain combines TRBV7-6 with TRBJ1-4; D perhaps matches TRBD1 (6 bases). Germline V CDR1 and CDR2: SGHVS, FNYEAQ. This CDR3 has 15 amino acids. The V and J ends lost 5 bases and 8 bases respectively, with 18 bases between them. CDR3 protein: CASSPDGTLGEKLFF. CDR3 nucleotides: TGTGCCAGCAGCCCAGACGGGACACTCGGGGAAAAACTGTTTTTT.

CDR3 amino acids: CASSQGSGGGKETQYF. The CDR3 DNA is TGTGCCAGCAGCCAAGGTAGCGGGGGAGGAAAAGAGACCCAGTACTTC. The chain combines TRBV4-2 with TRBJ2-5, with 9 bases matching TRBD2. Germline V gene data show CDR1 as LGHNA and CDR2 as YNFKEQ. J gave up 3 bases and V 1 base, and 6 bases lay outside the gene matches. The CDR3 extends over 16 amino acids.

This chain joins TRBV21-1 and TRBJ1-3; the listed D gene, TRBD1, was not tested against the DNA. TRBV21-1 represents a pseudogene. This CDR3 spans 20 amino acids. The CDR3 nucleotides are TGTGCCAGCAGCAAACGGGACCGGGACAGGCGCCCGAGCTCTGGAAACACCATATATTTT. Amino acid sequence: CASSKRDRDRRPSSGNTIYF.

The rearrangement joins TRBV6-4 to TRBJ1-2; 8 positions match TRBD1. Germline V lookup: CDR1 MRHNA, CDR2 SNTAGT. This CDR3 region has 15 residues. V lost 0 bases, J lost 3 bases, and 3 bases stayed unmatched. The CDR3 region is CASSDSGQGHYGYTF. For the CDR3, the DNA is TGTGCCAGCAGTGACTCCGGACAGGGCCACTATGGCTACACCTTC.

V gene TRBV12-3 or TRBV12-4 combines with J gene TRBJ1-6; D remains ambiguous. The ends were cut back, 6 bases at V and 8 bases at J, with 8 bases in the middle. The CDR3 spans 12 residues. In DNA, the CDR3 is TGTGCCAGCAGAGTGGGAGATTCACCCCTCCACTTT. Amino acid sequence: CASRVGDSPLHF.

The chain recombines TRBV7-3 with TRBJ2-3; 10 bases are a match to TRBD2. The germline CDR1 and CDR2 sequences are SGHTA and FQGTGA. The V segment lost 5 bases and the J segment 1 base; nucleotides outside the gene matches: 3. This CDR3 region has 15 residues. The CDR3 bases are TGTGCCAGCAGCCCAACTAGCGGGGGCACAGATACGCAGTATTTT. Encoded protein: CASSPTSGGTDTQYF.

The J gene is TRBJ2-3, the V gene TRBV7-3; maybe TRBD2 (6 bases). The length of the CDR3 is 14 residues. Trimming cost V 5 bases and J 1 base, with 10 bases left between them. CDR1 is SGHTA and CDR2 is FQGTGA in the germline V gene. The CDR3 DNA is TGTGCCAGCAGCGTGGGACTCCGCACAGATACGCAGTATTTT. Translating it yields CASSVGLRTDTQYF. The complete variable domain, with remaining parts taken from reference TRBV7-3 and TRBJ2-3, reads GAGVSQTPSNKVTEKGKYVELRCDPISGHTALYWYRQSLGQGPEFLIYFQGTGAADDSGLPNDRFFAVRPEGSVSTLKIQRTERGDSAVYLCASSVGLRTDTQYFGPGTRLTVL.

This chain joins TRBV10-3 and TRBJ2-5, with 7 positions matching TRBD1. The CDR3 runs to 13 residues. From germline, CDR1 is ENHRY and CDR2 SYGVKD. V gave up 6 bases and J gave up 3 bases; unmatched junction bases: 4. The CDR3 nucleotides read TGTGCCATCAGGACAACAGGGGAAGAGACCCAGTACTTC. Its translation: CAIRTTGEETQYF.

This chain connects TRBV7-9 to TRBJ2-1; 10 nucleotides line up with TRBD2. V shed 0 bases and J 0 bases; nucleotides not matched to a gene: 5. The CDR3 has 18 residues. Germline V gives CDR1 SEHNR, CDR2 FQNEAQ (reference sequence). The CDR3 here is CASSLATSGKSSYNEQFF. In nucleotides, the CDR3 is TGTGCCAGCAGCTTAGCCACTAGCGGGAAAAGCTCCTACAATGAGCAGTTCTTC.

The chain joins TRBV6-5 to TRBJ2-7; 11 bases are a match to TRBD2. The CDR3 length is 16 residues. The V gene's germline CDR1 is MNHEY and CDR2 SVGAGI. J lost 0 bases, V lost 4 bases, and 5 bases had no gene match. CDR3 loop: CASSSTSGGYSYEQYF. CDR3 nucleotides: TGTGCCAGCAGTTCCACTAGCGGGGGTTACTCCTACGAGCAGTACTTC.

This clone was seen only a few times. V is TRBV19 and J is TRBJ1-5, with D maybe TRBD1 (6 bases). The V end lost 7 bases, the J end lost 2 bases, and 18 bases lay between the germline ends. The CDR3 totals 16 residues. Germline V CDR1 and CDR2: LNHDA, SQIVND (reference sequence). This chain's CDR3 is CASTRTVLLGNQPQHF. CDR3 bases: TGTGCCAGTACAAGGACAGTCCTCCTTGGCAATCAGCCCCAGCATTTT.

DNA of the CDR3: TGTGCCAGCAGTGGAGGACAGTACCGAGACAATGAGCAGTTCTTC. Amino acids: CASSGGQYRDNEQFF. The gene calls are TRBV2 and TRBJ2-1; D may be TRBD1 (6 bases). Per germline, CDR1 SNHLY and CDR2 FYNNEI. The CDR3 totals 15 residues. V was trimmed by 4 bases and J by 5 bases, leaving 15 bases between them.

This clone was seen only once. V and J are TRBV9 and TRBJ2-2; the D is unclear. Trimming removed 7 bases at V and 2 bases at J, with 12 bases between. This CDR3 is 14 amino acids long. Germline CDR1 is SGDLS and CDR2 is YYNGEE. The CDR3 loop is CASERQTNTGELFF. In DNA, the CDR3 is TGTGCCAGCGAGAGGCAAACAAACACCGGGGAGCTGTTTTTT. Complete variable domain (other parts from reference TRBV9 and TRBJ2-2): DSGVTQTPKHLITATGQRVTLRCSPRSGDLSVYWYQQSLDQGLQFLIQYYNGEERAKGNILERFSAQQFPDLHSELNLSSLELGDSALYFCASERQTNTGELFFGEGSRLTVL.

The chain uses TRBV6-5 and TRBJ2-3, with D possibly matching TRBD2 (5 bases). V gave up 3 bases and J gave up 0 bases, with 10 bases separating them. The CDR3 extends over 15 amino acids. Germline V gives CDR1 MNHEY, CDR2 SVGAGI. CDR3 in DNA: TGTGCCAGCAGTTATGCGGGCGGAAGCACAGATACGCAGTATTTT. Its protein product is CASSYAGGSTDTQYF.

This sequence joins TRBV7-2 and TRBJ2-1; D is ambiguous. Between the trimmed V and J ends, which lost 5 bases and 0 bases, there was a span of 11 bases. The CDR3 is 15 amino acids. Germline V gene sequence: CDR1 SGHTA, CDR2 FQGNSA. The CDR3 sequence: CASSAVDFSYNEQFF. The CDR3 nucleotides read TGTGCCAGCAGCGCGGTAGATTTCTCCTACAATGAGCAGTTCTTC.

This clone came up a few times. The chain couples TRBV7-9 to TRBJ2-3, with TRBD2 identical over 7 bases. Germline CDR1 is SEHNR and CDR2 is FQNEAQ (reference sequence). With V trimmed by 5 bases and J by 5 bases, 7 bases remained unmatched. CDR3 length: 14 residues. CDR3 in DNA: TGTGCCAGCAGCCCAGGACTAGGGGTAGATACGCAGTATTTT. Its protein product is CASSPGLGVDTQYF.

This clone was picked up a small number of times. The chain combines TRBV27 with TRBJ1-5, with 9 bases fitting TRBD1. V shed 5 bases and J 4 bases; nucleotides not matched to a gene: 6. The CDR3 is 15 residues long. Germline V gene sequence: CDR1 MNHEY, CDR2 SMNVEV (reference sequence). CDR3 residues: CASSPLDRGNQPQHF. The CDR3 DNA reads as TGTGCCAGCAGTCCATTGGACAGGGGAAATCAGCCCCAGCATTTT.

The chain combines TRBV6-6 with TRBJ1-4; 9 bases line up with TRBD1. The CDR3 is made up of 16 amino acids. Germline assignment: CDR1 MNHNY and CDR2 SVGAGI (reference sequence). Trimming at V came to 5 bases and at J to 0 bases, leaving 4 bases not matched to a gene. CDR3 nucleotide sequence: TGTGCCAGCAGTGCACAGGGGGCGGCAACTAATGAAAAACTGTTTTTT. Protein: CASSAQGAATNEKLFF.

This clone is a singleton in its sample. The rearrangement uses TRBV5-4 and TRBJ2-7; a weak D match, TRBD1 (6 bases). V lost 0 bases and J 0 bases, leaving 7 bases between the germline ends. In germline, CDR1 is SGHNT, CDR2 YYREEE (reference sequence). This CDR3 comprises 14 residues. The DNA of the CDR3 is TGTGCCAGCAGCTTGGAGGGGGTCTCCTACGAGCAGTACTTC. The encoded protein is CASSLEGVSYEQYF.

The rearrangement uses TRBV11-2 and TRBJ2-7; 9 nucleotides line up with TRBD1. CDR1 is SGHAT and CDR2 is FQNNGV in the germline V gene. The CDR3 covers 15 residues. V lost 5 bases and J lost 6; bases outside the gene matches: 11. CDR3 region: CASSVSTGQGIEQYF. The CDR3 bases are TGTGCCAGCAGCGTATCCACGGGACAGGGAATCGAGCAGTACTTC.

This clone showed up just once. Written as DNA, the CDR3 is TGTGCCAGCAGCTCCTACTCCACAGATACGCAGTATTTT. It specifies CASSSYSTDTQYF. The genes are TRBV27 and TRBJ2-3; D is ambiguous. This CDR3 contains 13 residues. Germline loops: CDR1 MNHEY, CDR2 SMNVEV (reference sequence). The germline V and J ends were trimmed by 6 bases and 2 bases, with 9 bases remaining between them.

The chain couples TRBV29-1 to TRBJ1-1; 7 bases align to TRBD1. Germline-derived CDR1 and CDR2 are SQVTM and ANQGSEA. CDR3 length: 13 residues. V trimming: 4 bases; J trimming: 0 bases; junction bases outside the gene matches: 2. The CDR3 nucleotides read TGCAGCGTTGCTACAGGGGTGAACACTGAAGCTTTCTTT. It specifies CSVATGVNTEAFF.